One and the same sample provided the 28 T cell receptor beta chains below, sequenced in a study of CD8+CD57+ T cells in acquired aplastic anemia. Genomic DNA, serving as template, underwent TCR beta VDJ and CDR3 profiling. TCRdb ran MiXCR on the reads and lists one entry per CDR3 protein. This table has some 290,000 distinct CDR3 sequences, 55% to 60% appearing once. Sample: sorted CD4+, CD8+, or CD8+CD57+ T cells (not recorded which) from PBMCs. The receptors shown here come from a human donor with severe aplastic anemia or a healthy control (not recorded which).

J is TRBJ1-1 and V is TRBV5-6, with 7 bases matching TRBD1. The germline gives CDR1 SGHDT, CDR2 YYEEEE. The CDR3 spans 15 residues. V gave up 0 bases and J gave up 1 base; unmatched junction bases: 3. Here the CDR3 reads CASSLVGTENTEAFF. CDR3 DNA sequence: TGTGCCAGCAGCTTGGTGGGGACAGAGAACACTGAAGCTTTCTTT.

The CDR3 spells CSARPSGVDTGELFF. As DNA, the CDR3 is TGCAGTGCTAGGCCGAGCGGGGTTGACACCGGGGAGCTGTTTTTT. The gene calls are TRBV20-1 and TRBJ2-2; 7 nucleotides agree with TRBD2. Germline lookup yields CDR1 DFQATT and CDR2 SNEGSKA (reference sequence). This CDR3 is built from 15 residues. The junction had 7 bases not matched to a gene; V was cut back by 3 bases and J by 3 bases.

The CDR3: CASRAGLAANEQFF. The CDR3 nucleotides are TGTGCCAGCAGAGCGGGACTAGCCGCCAATGAGCAGTTCTTC. The J gene is TRBJ2-1, the V gene TRBV7-2; TRBD2 matches at 9 bases. V trimming: 6 bases; J trimming: 6 bases; junction bases outside the gene matches: 6. This CDR3 comprises 14 residues. In germline, CDR1 is SGHTA, CDR2 FQGNSA. Filled out from reference TRBV7-2 and TRBJ2-1, the complete variable domain reads GAGVSQSPSNKVTEKGKDVELRCDPISGHTALYWYRQSLGQGLEFLIYFQGNSAPDKSGLPSDRFSAERTGGSVSTLTIQRTQQEDSAVYLCASRAGLAANEQFFGPGTRLTVL.

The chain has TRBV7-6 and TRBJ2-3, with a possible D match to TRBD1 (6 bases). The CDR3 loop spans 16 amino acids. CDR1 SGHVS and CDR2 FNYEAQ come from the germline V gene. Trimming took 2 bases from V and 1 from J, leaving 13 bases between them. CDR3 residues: CASSLSGRGRTDTQYF. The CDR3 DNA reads TGTGCCAGCAGCTTATCAGGCAGGGGACGCACAGATACGCAGTATTTT.

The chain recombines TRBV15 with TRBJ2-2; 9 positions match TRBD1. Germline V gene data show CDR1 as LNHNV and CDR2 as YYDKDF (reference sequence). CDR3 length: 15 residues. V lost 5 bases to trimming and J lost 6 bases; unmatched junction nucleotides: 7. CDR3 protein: CATSWGQGKAGELFF. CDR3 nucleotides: TGTGCCACCAGCTGGGGACAGGGTAAAGCCGGGGAGCTGTTTTTT.

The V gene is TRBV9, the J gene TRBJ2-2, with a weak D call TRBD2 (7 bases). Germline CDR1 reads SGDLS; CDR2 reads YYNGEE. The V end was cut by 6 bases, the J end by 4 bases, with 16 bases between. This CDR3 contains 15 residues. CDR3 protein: CASNPRGGGTGELFF. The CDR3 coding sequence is TGTGCCAGCAACCCCCGAGGGGGGGGCACCGGGGAGCTGTTTTTT.

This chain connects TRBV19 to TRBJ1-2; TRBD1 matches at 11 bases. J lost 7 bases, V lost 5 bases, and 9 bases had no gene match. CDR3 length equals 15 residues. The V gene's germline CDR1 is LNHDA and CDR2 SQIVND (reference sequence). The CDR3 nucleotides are TGTGCCAGTAGTCCGGGGACAGGGGGGTTGGCTGGCTACACCTTC. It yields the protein CASSPGTGGLAGYTF. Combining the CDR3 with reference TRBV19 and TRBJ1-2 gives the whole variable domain DGGITQSPKYLFRKEGQNVTLSCEQNLNHDAMYWYRQDPGQGLRLIYYSQIVNDFQKGDIAEGYSVSREKKESFPLTVTSAQKNPTAFYLCASSPGTGGLAGYTFGSGTRLTVV.

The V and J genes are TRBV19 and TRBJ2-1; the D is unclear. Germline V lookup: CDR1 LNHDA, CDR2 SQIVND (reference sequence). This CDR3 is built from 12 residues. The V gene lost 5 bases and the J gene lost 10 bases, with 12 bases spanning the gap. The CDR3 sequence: CASSVQASEQFF. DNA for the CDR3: TGTGCCAGTAGTGTCCAGGCGTCGGAGCAGTTCTTC. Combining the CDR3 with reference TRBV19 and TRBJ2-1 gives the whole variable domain DGGITQSPKYLFRKEGQNVTLSCEQNLNHDAMYWYRQDPGQGLRLIYYSQIVNDFQKGDIAEGYSVSREKKESFPLTVTSAQKNPTAFYLCASSVQASEQFFGPGTRLTVL.

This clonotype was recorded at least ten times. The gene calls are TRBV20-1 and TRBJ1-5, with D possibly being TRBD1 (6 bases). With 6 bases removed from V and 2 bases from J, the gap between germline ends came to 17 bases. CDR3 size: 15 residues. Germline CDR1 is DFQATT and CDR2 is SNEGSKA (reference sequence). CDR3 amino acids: CSAPSGAKGNQPQHF. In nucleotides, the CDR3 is TGCAGTGCCCCCTCGGGGGCGAAGGGCAATCAGCCCCAGCATTTT.

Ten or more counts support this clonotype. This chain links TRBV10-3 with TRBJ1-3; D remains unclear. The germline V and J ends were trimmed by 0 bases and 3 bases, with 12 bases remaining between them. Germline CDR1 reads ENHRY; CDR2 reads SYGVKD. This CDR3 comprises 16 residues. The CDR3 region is CAISESSGLRGNTIYF. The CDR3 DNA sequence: TGTGCCATCAGTGAGTCGAGTGGGTTACGTGGAAACACCATATATTTT.

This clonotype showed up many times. DNA of the CDR3: TGTGCCAGCAGCCTACGAGCGGGGGGGACTTACACAGATACGCAGTATTTT. This sequence encodes CASSLRAGGTYTDTQYF. The rearrangement uses TRBV7-3 and TRBJ2-3; 10 positions agree with TRBD2. This CDR3 spans 17 amino acids. Germline V CDR1 and CDR2: SGHTA, FQGTGA. The V gene end was trimmed by 5 bases and the J gene end by 2 bases; junction bases not matched to a gene: 10.

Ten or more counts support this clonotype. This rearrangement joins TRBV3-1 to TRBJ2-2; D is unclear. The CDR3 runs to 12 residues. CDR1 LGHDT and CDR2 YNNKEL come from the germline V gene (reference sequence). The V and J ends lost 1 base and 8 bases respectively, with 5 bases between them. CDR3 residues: CASSQAVGELFF. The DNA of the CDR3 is TGTGCCAGCAGCCAAGCGGTGGGGGAGCTGTTTTTT.

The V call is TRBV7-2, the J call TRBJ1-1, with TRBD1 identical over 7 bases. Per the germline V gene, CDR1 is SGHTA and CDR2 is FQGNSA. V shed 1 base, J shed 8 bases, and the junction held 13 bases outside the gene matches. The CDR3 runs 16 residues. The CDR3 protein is CASSLVDYQGDGEAFF. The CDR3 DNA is TGTGCCAGCAGCTTAGTCGACTACCAGGGGGACGGGGAAGCTTTCTTT. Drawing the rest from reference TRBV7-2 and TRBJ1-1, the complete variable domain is GAGVSQSPSNKVTEKGKDVELRCDPISGHTALYWYRQSLGQGLEFLIYFQGNSAPDKSGLPSDRFSAERTGGSVSTLTIQRTQQEDSAVYLCASSLVDYQGDGEAFFGQGTRLTVV.

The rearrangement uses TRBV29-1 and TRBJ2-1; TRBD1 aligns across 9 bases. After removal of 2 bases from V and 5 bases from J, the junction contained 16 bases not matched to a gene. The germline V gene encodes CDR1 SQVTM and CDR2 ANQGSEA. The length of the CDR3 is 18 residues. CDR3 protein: CSVEPGTGTLAADNEQFF. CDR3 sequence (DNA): TGCAGCGTTGAACCCGGGACAGGGACTCTAGCCGCCGACAATGAGCAGTTCTTC.

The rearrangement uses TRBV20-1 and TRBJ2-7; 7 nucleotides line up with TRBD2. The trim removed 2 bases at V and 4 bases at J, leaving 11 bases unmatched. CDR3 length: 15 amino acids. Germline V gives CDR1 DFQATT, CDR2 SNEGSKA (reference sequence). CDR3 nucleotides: TGCAGTGCTAGAAAGGGTTCAGGCGGGGGTTACGAGCAGTACTTC. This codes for CSARKGSGGGYEQYF.

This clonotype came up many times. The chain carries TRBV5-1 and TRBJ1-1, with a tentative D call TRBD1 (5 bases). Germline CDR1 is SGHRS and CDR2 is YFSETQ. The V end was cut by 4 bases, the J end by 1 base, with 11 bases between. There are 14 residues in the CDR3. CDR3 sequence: CASSLIGQNTEAFF. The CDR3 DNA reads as TGCGCCAGCAGCCTTATTGGACAGAACACTGAAGCTTTCTTT.

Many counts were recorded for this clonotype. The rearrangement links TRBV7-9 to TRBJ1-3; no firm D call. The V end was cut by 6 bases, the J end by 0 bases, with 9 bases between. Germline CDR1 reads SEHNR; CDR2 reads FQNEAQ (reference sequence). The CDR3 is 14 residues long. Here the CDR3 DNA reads TGTGCCAGCAGTCCCGAGCTCTCTGGAAACACCATATATTTT. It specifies CASSPELSGNTIYF.

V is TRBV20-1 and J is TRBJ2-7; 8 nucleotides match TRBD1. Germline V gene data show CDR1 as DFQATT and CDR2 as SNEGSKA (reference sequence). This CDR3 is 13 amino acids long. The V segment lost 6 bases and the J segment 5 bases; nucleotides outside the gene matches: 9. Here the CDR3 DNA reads TGCAGTGCCAGGGGACAGGTGGACCACGAGCAGTACTTC. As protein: CSARGQVDHEQYF.

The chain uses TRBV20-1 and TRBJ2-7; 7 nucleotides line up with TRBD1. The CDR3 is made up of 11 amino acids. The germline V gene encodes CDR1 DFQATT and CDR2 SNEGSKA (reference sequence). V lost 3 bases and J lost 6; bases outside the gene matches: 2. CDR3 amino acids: CSASAGGEQYF. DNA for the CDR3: TGCAGTGCTAGTGCAGGGGGCGAGCAGTACTTC.

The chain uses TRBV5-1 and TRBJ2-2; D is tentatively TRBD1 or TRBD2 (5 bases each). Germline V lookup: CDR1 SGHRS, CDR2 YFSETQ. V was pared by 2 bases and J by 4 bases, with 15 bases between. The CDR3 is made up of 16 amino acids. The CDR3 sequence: CASSFPEGGGTGELFF. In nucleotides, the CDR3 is TGCGCCAGCAGCTTCCCCGAGGGTGGGGGCACCGGGGAGCTGTTTTTT.

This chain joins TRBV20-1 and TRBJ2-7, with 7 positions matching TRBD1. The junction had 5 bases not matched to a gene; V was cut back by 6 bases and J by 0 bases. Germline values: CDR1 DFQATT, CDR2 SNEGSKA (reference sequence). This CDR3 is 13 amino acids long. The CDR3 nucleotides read TGCAGTGCCCCCGGGACAGACTCCTACGAGCAGTACTTC. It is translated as CSAPGTDSYEQYF.

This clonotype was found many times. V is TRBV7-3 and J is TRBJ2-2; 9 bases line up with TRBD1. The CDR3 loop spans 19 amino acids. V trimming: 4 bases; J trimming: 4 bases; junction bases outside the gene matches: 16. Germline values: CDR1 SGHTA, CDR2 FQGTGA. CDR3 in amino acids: CASSSIRRDRDRGTGELFF. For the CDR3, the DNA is TGTGCCAGCAGCTCGATACGCCGGGACAGGGACCGGGGCACCGGGGAGCTGTTTTTT.

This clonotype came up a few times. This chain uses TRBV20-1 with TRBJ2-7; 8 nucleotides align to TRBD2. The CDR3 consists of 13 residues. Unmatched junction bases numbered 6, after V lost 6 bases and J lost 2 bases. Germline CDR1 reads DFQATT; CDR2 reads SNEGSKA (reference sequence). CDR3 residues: CSAQTSATYEQYF. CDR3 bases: TGCAGTGCCCAGACTAGCGCAACCTACGAGCAGTACTTC.

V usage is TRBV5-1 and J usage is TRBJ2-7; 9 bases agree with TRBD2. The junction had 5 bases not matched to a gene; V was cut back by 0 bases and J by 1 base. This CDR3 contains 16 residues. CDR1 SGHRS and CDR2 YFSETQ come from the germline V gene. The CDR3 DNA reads TGCGCCAGCAGCTTGGAGACTAGCGGCGATTCCTACGAGCAGTACTTC. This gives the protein CASSLETSGDSYEQYF.

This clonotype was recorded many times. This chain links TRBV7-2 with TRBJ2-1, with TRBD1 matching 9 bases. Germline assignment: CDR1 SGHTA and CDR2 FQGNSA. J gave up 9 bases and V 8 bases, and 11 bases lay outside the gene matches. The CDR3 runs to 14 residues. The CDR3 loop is CASGAGQGMGEQFF. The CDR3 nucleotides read TGTGCCAGCGGCGCGGGACAGGGTATGGGTGAGCAGTTCTTC.

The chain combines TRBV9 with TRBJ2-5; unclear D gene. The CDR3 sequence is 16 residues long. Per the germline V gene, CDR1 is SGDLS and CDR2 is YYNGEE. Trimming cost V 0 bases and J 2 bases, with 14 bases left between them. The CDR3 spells CASSVGGSLPQETQYF. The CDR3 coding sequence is TGTGCCAGCAGCGTAGGGGGTAGCTTGCCACAAGAGACCCAGTACTTC.

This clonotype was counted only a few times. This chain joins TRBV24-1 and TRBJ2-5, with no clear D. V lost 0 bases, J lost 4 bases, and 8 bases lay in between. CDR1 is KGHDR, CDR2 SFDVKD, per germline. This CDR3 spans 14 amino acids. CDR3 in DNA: TGTGCCACCAGTGATTTGAACAGAGGAGAGACCCAGTACTTC. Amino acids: CATSDLNRGETQYF.

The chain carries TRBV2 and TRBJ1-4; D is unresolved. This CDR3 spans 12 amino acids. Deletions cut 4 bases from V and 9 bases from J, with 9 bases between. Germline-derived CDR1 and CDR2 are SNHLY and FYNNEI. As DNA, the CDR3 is TGTGCCAGCAGTGGTAGTGAGCAAAAACTGTTTTTT. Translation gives CASSGSEQKLFF.